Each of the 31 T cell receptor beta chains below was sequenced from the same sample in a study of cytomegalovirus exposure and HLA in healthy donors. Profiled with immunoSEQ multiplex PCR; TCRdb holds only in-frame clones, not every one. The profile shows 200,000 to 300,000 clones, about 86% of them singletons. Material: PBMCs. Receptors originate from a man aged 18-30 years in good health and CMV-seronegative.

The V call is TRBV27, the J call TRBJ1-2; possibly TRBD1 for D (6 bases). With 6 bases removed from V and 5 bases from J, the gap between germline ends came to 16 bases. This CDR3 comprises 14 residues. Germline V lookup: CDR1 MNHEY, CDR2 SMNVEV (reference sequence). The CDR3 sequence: CASSRQVRGYGYTF. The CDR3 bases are TGTGCCAGCAGCCGACAGGTCCGGGGTTATGGCTACACCTTC.

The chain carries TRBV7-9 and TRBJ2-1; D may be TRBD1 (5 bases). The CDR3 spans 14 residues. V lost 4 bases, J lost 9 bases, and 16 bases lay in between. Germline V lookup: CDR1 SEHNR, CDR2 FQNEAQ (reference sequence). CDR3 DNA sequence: TGTGCCAGCAGCTACGTCCAAAAGGGGCCTGAGCAGTTCTTC. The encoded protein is CASSYVQKGPEQFF.

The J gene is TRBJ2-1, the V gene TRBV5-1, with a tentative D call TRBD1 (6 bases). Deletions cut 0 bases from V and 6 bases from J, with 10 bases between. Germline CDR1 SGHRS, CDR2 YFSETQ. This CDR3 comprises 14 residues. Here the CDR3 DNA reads TGCGCCAGCAGCTTGGGGGACACGCGCAATGAGCAGTTCTTC. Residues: CASSLGDTRNEQFF.

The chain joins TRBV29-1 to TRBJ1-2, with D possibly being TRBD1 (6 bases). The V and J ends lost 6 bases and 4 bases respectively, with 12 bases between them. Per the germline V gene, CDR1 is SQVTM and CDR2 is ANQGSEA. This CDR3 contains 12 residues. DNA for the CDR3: TGCAGCGTGCACAGGGCCCCCTATGGCTACACCTTC. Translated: CSVHRAPYGYTF.

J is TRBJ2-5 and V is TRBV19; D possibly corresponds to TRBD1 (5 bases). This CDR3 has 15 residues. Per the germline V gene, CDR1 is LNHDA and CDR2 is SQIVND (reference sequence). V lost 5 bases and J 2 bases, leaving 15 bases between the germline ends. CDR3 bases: TGTGCCAGTAGTCTTCTTGGGGCAGTTCAAGAGACCCAGTACTTC. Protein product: CASSLLGAVQETQYF.

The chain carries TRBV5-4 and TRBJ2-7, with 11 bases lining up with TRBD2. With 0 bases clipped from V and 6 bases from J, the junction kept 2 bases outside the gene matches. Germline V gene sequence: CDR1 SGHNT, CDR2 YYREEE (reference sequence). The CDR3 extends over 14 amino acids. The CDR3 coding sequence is TGTGCCAGCAGCTTGGATCTAGCGGGAGGCGAGCAGTACTTC. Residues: CASSLDLAGGEQYF.

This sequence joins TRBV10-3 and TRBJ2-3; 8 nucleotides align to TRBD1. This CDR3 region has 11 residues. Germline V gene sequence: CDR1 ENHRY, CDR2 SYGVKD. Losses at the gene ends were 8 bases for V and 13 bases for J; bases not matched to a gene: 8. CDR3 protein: CAILTGGFKYF. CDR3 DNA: TGTGCCATCCTAACAGGGGGGTTTAAGTATTTT.

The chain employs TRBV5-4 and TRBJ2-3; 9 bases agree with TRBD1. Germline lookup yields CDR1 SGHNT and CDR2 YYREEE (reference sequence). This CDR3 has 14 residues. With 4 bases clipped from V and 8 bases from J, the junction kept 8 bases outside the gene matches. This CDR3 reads CASSGGGQGSTQYF. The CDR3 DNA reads TGTGCCAGCAGCGGGGGAGGACAGGGGAGTACGCAGTATTTT.

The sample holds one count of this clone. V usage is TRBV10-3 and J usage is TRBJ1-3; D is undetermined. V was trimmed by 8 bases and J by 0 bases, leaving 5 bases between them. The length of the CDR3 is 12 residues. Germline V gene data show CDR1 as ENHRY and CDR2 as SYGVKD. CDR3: CAIGSSGNTIYF. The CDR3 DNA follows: TGTGCCATCGGGAGCTCTGGAAACACCATATATTTT.

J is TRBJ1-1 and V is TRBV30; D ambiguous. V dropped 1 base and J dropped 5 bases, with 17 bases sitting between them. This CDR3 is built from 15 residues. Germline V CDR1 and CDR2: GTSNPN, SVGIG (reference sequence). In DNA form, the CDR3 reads TGTGCCTGGAGTGGCTACGAGGTTCAGTTAACTGAAGCTTTCTTT. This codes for CAWSGYEVQLTEAFF. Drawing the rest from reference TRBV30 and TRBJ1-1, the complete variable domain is SQTIHQWPATLVQPVGSPLSLECTVEGTSNPNLYWYRQAAGRGLQLLFYSVGIGQISSEVPQNLSASRPQDRQFILSSKKLLLSDSGFYLCAWSGYEVQLTEAFFGQGTRLTVV.

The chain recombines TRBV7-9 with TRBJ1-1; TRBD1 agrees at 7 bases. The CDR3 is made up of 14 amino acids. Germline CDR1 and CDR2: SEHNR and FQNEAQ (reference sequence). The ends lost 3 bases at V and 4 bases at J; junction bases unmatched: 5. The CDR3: CASSFLGQLTEAFF. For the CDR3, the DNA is TGTGCCAGCAGCTTCTTGGGACAGCTCACTGAAGCTTTCTTT.

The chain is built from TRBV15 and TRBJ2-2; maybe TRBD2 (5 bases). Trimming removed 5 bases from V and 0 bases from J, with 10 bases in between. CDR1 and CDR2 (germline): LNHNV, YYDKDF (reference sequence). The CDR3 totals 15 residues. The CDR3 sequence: CATSSWTANTGELFF. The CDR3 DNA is TGTGCCACCAGCTCCTGGACTGCGAACACCGGGGAGCTGTTTTTT.

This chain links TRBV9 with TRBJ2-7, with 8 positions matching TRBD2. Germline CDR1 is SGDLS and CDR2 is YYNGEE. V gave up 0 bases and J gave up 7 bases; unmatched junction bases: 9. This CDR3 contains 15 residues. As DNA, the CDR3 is TGTGCCAGCAGCGTAGCGTCTAGCGGGCTTCTAGAGCAGTACTTC. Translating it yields CASSVASSGLLEQYF.

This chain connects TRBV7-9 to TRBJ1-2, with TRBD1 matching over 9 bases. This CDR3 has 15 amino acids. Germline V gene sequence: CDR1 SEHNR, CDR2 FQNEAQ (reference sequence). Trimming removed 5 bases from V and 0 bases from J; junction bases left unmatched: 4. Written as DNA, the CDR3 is TGTGCCAGCAGCCTGGGACAGGGTTCTAACTATGGCTACACCTTC. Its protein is CASSLGQGSNYGYTF.

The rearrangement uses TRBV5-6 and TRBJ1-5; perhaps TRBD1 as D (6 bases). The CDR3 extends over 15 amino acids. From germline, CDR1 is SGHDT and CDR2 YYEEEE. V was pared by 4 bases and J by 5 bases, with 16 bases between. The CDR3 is CASSPIRTADQPQHF. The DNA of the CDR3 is TGTGCCAGCAGCCCCATCCGGACAGCGGATCAGCCCCAGCATTTT.

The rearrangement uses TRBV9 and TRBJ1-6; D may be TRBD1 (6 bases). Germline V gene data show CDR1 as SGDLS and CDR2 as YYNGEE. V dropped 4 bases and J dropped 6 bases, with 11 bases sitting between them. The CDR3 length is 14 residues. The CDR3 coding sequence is TGTGCCAGCAGCCGGACAGACTTTAATTCACCCCTCCACTTT. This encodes CASSRTDFNSPLHF.

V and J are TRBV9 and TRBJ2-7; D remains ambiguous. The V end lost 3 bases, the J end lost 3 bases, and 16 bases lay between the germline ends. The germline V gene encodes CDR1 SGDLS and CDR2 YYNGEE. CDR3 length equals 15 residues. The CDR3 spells CASSARDTALYEQYF. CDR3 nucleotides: TGTGCCAGCAGCGCCCGAGACACGGCCCTCTACGAGCAGTACTTC.

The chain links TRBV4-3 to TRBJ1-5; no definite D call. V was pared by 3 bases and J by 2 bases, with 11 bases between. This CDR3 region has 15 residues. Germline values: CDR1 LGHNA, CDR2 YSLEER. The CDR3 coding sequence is TGCGCCAGCAGCCATAGTAATCGAGGCAATCAGCCCCAGCATTTT. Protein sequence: CASSHSNRGNQPQHF.

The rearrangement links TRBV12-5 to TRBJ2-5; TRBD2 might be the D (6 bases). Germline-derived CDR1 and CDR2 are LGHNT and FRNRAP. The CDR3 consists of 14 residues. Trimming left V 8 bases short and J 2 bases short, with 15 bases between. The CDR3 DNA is TGTGCTAGTTCGAACCCAGGGAGGCAAGAGACCCAGTACTTC. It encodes CASSNPGRQETQYF.

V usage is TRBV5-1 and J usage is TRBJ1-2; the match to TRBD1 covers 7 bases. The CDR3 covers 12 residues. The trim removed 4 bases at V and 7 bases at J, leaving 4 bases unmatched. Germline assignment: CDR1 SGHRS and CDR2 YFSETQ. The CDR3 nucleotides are TGCGCCAGCAGCGAGGGGGCGCGTGGCTACACCTTC. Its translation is CASSEGARGYTF.

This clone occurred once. This chain's CDR3 is CASSLGTGAYEQYF. CDR3 in DNA: TGTGCCAGCAGTTTAGGGACAGGGGCCTACGAGCAGTACTTC. V usage is TRBV27 and J usage is TRBJ2-7, with TRBD1 identical over 10 bases. The V and J ends lost 2 bases and 2 bases, in that order; junction bases with no gene match: 0. The CDR3 length is 14 residues. Germline V gene sequence: CDR1 MNHEY, CDR2 SMNVEV (reference sequence).

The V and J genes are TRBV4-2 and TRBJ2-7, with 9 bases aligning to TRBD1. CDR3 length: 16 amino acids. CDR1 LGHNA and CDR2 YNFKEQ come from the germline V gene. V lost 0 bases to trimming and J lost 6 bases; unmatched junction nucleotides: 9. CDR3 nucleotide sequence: TGTGCCAGCAGCCAAGATTACGGGGACAGGGTAATCGAGCAGTACTTC. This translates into CASSQDYGDRVIEQYF.

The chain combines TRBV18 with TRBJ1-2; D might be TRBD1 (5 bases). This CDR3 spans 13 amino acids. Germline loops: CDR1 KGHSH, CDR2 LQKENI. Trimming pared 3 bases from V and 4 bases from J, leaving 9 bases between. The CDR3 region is CASSPQGTYGYTF. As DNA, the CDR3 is TGTGCCAGCTCACCCCAGGGAACCTATGGCTACACCTTC. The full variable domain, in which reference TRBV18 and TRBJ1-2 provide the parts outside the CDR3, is NAGVMQNPRHLVRRRGQEARLRCSPMKGHSHVYWYRQLPEEGLKFMVYLQKENIIDESGMPKERFSAEFPKEGPSILRIQQVVRGDSAAYFCASSPQGTYGYTFGSGTRLTVV.

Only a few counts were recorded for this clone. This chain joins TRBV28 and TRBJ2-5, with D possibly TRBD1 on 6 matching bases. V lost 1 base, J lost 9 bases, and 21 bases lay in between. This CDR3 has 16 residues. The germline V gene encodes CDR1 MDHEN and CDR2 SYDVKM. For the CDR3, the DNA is TGTGCCAGCAGTTTATACCCGGGGACAAGGCCCATGGCCCAGTACTTC. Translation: CASSLYPGTRPMAQYF.

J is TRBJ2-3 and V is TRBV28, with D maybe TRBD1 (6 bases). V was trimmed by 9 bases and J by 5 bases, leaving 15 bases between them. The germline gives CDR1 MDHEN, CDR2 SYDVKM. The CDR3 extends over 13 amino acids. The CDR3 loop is CASSEGVQDTQYF. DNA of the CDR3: TGTGCCAGTTCAGAGGGGGTGCAAGATACGCAGTATTTT.

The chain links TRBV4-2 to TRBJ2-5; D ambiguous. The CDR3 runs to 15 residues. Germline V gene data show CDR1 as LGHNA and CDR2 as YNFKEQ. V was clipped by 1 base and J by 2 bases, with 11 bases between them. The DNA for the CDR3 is TGTGCCAGCAGCCAAGTAATACAGCCGCAAGAGACCCAGTACTTC. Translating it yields CASSQVIQPQETQYF.

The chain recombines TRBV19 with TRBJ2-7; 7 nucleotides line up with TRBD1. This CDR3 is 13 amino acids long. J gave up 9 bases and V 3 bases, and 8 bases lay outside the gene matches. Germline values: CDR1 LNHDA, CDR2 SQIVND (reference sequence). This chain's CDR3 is CASSMGTASRQYF. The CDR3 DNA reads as TGTGCCAGTAGTATGGGGACAGCTTCCAGGCAGTACTTC.

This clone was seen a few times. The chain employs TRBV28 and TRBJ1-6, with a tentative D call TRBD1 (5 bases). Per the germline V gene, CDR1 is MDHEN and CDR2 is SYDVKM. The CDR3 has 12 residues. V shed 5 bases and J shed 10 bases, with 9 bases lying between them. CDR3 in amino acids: CASSLPGSPLHF. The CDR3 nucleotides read TGTGCCAGCAGTCTCCCAGGGTCACCCCTCCACTTT.

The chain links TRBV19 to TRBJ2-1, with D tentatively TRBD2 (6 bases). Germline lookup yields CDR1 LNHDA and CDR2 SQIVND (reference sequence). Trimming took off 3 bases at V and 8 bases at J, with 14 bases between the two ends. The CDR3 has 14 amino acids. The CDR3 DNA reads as TGTGCCAGTAGTATGAAAGGAGGGGTCTATGAGCAGTTCTTC. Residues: CASSMKGGVYEQFF.

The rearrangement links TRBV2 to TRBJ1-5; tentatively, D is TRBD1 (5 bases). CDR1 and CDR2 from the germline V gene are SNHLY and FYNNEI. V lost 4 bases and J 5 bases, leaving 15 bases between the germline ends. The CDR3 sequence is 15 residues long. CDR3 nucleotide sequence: TGTGCCAGCAGTGGCGGCAGGGAAGGGTATCAGCCCCAGCATTTT. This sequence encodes CASSGGREGYQPQHF. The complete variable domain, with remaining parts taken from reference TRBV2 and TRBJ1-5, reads EPEVTQTPSHQVTQMGQEVILRCVPISNHLYFYWYRQILGQKVEFLVSFYNNEISEKSEIFDDQFSVERPDGSNFTLKIRSTKLEDSAMYFCASSGGREGYQPQHFGDGTRLSIL.

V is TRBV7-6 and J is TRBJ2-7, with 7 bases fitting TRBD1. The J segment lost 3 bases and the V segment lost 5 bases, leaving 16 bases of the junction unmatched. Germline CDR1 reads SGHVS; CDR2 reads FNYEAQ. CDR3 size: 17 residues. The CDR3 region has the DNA TGTGCCAGCAGCCCCATAGTAGGGGGACAGAACATCTACGAGCAGTACTTC. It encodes CASSPIVGGQNIYEQYF.